This T cell receptor (beta chain) comes out of a study of T cells in Graves' hyperthyroidism and ophthalmopathy. Study overall: Before any treatment, at initial diagnosis, peripheral blood was collected. Study-wide results and caveats: The model predicted ophthalmopathy a median about 6.6 months before onset. Blood also showed most of the thyroid clonotypes that were expanded above 0.001. A model built on 13 V-J features separated ophthalmopathy from stable hyperthyroidism.

This clonotype was counted many times. As yet, its antigen is unknown. From germline, CDR1 is ENHRY and CDR2 SYGVKD. This CDR3 is built from 13 residues. V lost 5 bases and J 7 bases, leaving 11 bases between the germline ends. RNA transcripts were the template for amplifying TCR beta CDR3 regions. Using the HTBI primer set, a first-round RT-PCR was run on the TCR CDR3. A single record per CDR3 protein comes from TCRdb applying MiXCR to the multiplex PCR reads. There are more than 300,000 distinct CDR3 sequences in the sample; 18% occur only once, and 40% lies in the top ten. The chain combines TRBV10-3 with TRBJ2-2; the D gene could be TRBD1 or TRBD2 (6 bases each). The sample taken for sequencing was blood. The TCR sequence derives from a man younger than 35 with Graves' ophthalmopathy. The CDR3 is CAISLEGDGELFF. The CDR3 DNA follows: TGTGCCATCAGTCTGGAGGGGGACGGGGAGCTGTTTTTT.